In this sample, the clone carrying this T cell receptor (beta chain) turned up once. Its antigen remains unidentified. The data were obtained in a study of shared clonotypes between healthy human individuals. CDR3 size: 13 residues. V lost 5 bases and J 5 bases, leaving 12 bases between the germline ends. Looked up from germline, CDR1 is SGHRS and CDR2 is YFSETQ. Study-wide results and caveats: Collection of samples was limited to blood; tissue repertoires likely differ.

Approximately 81 million PBMCs went into genomic DNA for unsorted samples. The protocol was immunoSEQ multiplex PCR, while the TCRdb copy is restricted to in-frame clones and leaves out a portion. The table lists fewer than 600,000 clones, approximately 80% of them singletons, with 12% in the top ten. The rearrangement uses TRBV5-1 and TRBJ2-3; D possibly corresponds to TRBD2 (6 bases). The receptor was derived from a woman aged 40 to 49 in good health. Some clones in this sample may be carry-over from other donors' samples. Sequenced material: PBMCs. The CDR3 DNA reads TGCGCCAGCAGGAATCAGGGAGGAGATACGCAGTATTTT. It specifies CASRNQGGDTQYF.